Each of the 15 T cell receptor beta chains below was sequenced from the same sample in a study of control samples from healthy donors and cancer patients. Produced via immunoSEQ multiplex PCR; TCRdb's table is partial and in-frame only. The table has 75,000 to 90,000 clones, roughly 90% seen once. Sequencing input: blood. Receptors were obtained from a man aged 50 to 59 in good health.

V usage is TRBV27 and J usage is TRBJ2-1; perhaps TRBD1 as D (6 bases). The CDR3 contains 13 residues. CDR1 and CDR2 from the germline V gene are MNHEY and SMNVEV (reference sequence). V was cut by 5 bases and J by 3 bases, with 8 bases left in between. The CDR3 spells CASSRQVYNEQFF. The CDR3 DNA reads TGTGCCAGCAGTAGACAGGTCTACAATGAGCAGTTCTTC.

The chain employs TRBV3-1 (or the pseudogene TRBV3-2) and TRBJ2-7; TRBD1 aligns across 8 bases. CDR1 and CDR2 (germline): LGHDT, YNNKEL (reference sequence). This CDR3 has 14 residues. Unmatched junction bases numbered 10, after V lost 5 bases and J lost 7 bases. In DNA form, the CDR3 reads TGTGCCAGCAGCGCCCAGGGGGCGCGTGGAGAGCAGTACTTC. Its translation: CASSAQGARGEQYF.

The V gene is TRBV3-1 (or the pseudogene TRBV3-2), the J gene TRBJ2-3; no reliable D call. CDR3 length equals 13 residues. V was clipped by 4 bases and J by 5 bases, with 10 bases between them. CDR1 LGHDT and CDR2 YNNKEL come from the germline V gene (reference sequence). CDR3 coding DNA: TGTGCCAGCAGCCTTTTCGCCCTAGATACGCAGTATTTT. This codes for CASSLFALDTQYF.

The V gene is TRBV3-1 (or the pseudogene TRBV3-2), the J gene TRBJ2-2; D may correspond to TRBD1 or TRBD2 (5 bases each). Germline V gives CDR1 LGHDT, CDR2 YNNKEL (reference sequence). This CDR3 spans 14 amino acids. V gave up 4 bases and J gave up 4 bases, with 10 bases separating them. In DNA, the CDR3 is TGTGCCAGCAGCCTAGAGAGGGGCACCGGGGAGCTGTTTTTT. Amino acids: CASSLERGTGELFF.

This clone was seen only once. This sequence joins TRBV29-1 and TRBJ2-3; 8 nucleotides align to TRBD1. The CDR3 covers 13 residues. In germline, CDR1 is SQVTM, CDR2 ANQGSEA. V lost 6 bases, J lost 0 bases, and 2 bases stayed unmatched. CDR3 sequence (DNA): TGCAGCGTCACAGGGGGAAGCACAGATACGCAGTATTTT. It is translated as CSVTGGSTDTQYF.

This clone was counted once. V gene TRBV19 combines with J gene TRBJ2-1; D uncertain. The CDR3 runs 13 residues. The germline gives CDR1 LNHDA, CDR2 SQIVND (reference sequence). V was shortened by 2 bases and J by 4 bases, with 6 bases between the two germline ends. CDR3 sequence reads: CASSIRLYNEQFF. The CDR3 DNA sequence: TGTGCCAGTAGTATAAGGCTTTACAATGAGCAGTTCTTC.

This clone has just one count. V usage is TRBV11-2 and J usage is TRBJ1-1, with D unclear. CDR3 size: 12 residues. V shed 3 bases and J shed 7 bases, with 9 bases lying between them. Germline CDR1 SGHAT, CDR2 FQNNGV. This chain's CDR3 is CASSFGSGEAFF. The CDR3 DNA is TGTGCCAGCAGCTTTGGGTCCGGTGAAGCTTTCTTT.

This CDR3 reads CAWSPGHNEQFF. The CDR3 DNA is TGTGCCTGGAGCCCAGGGCACAATGAGCAGTTCTTC. V and J are TRBV30 and TRBJ2-1; possibly TRBD1 for D (5 bases). Germline V gene sequence: CDR1 GTSNPN, CDR2 SVGIG (reference sequence). The CDR3 runs to 12 residues. V shed 3 bases and J shed 5 bases, with 8 bases lying between them.

CDR3 nucleotide sequence: TGTGCCAGCAGCGTAGGTACAGGGGGAGGGATATCCTACGAGCAGTACTTC. As protein: CASSVGTGGGISYEQYF. The chain recombines TRBV9 with TRBJ2-7; tentatively, D is TRBD1 (8 bases). The V and J ends lost 0 bases and 1 base respectively, with 17 bases between them. In germline, CDR1 is SGDLS, CDR2 YYNGEE. The CDR3 is made up of 17 amino acids.

In this sample, this clone turned up a few times. The chain links TRBV7-2 to TRBJ1-2, with a weak D call TRBD1 (5 bases). CDR3 length: 16 residues. V shed 3 bases and J shed 0 bases, with 14 bases lying between them. Germline V gene data show CDR1 as SGHTA and CDR2 as FQGNSA. The CDR3 DNA reads as TGTGCCAGCAGCTTTGGGGGAGGGGTAACTAACTATGGCTACACCTTC. It encodes CASSFGGGVTNYGYTF.

V and J are TRBV27 and TRBJ2-5; perhaps TRBD2 as D (5 bases). The germline gives CDR1 MNHEY, CDR2 SMNVEV (reference sequence). Trimming left V 0 bases short and J 5 bases short, with 10 bases between. The CDR3 spans 14 residues. The CDR3 DNA is TGTGCCAGCAGTTTATCCGGGGTGGAGGAGACCCAGTACTTC. This codes for CASSLSGVEETQYF.

The genes are TRBV29-1 and TRBJ2-2; TRBD2 matches 8 bases. The CDR3 is 14 amino acids. Germline lookup yields CDR1 SQVTM and CDR2 ANQGSEA. The CDR3 here is CSTSGGPSTGELFF. The CDR3 DNA reads as TGCAGTACATCGGGGGGGCCGTCCACCGGGGAGCTGTTTTTT.

The table lists this clone with a few counts. The rearrangement links TRBV7-9 to TRBJ1-2, with D perhaps matching TRBD1 (6 bases). Trimming left V 6 bases short and J 8 bases short, with 16 bases between. CDR3 size: 13 residues. CDR1 SEHNR and CDR2 FQNEAQ come from the germline V gene (reference sequence). The CDR3 here is CASSPATGTGYTF. In nucleotides, the CDR3 is TGTGCCAGCAGTCCAGCAACAGGGACCGGCTACACCTTC.

This CDR3 reads CASSFPARWTTDSNQPQHF. In DNA form, the CDR3 reads TGTGCCAGCAGTTTCCCGGCCAGATGGACAACGGATAGCAATCAGCCCCAGCATTTT. The chain links TRBV28 to TRBJ1-5; possible D gene TRBD1, 5 bases. CDR1 MDHEN and CDR2 SYDVKM come from the germline V gene. The V end was cut by 3 bases, the J end by 0 bases, with 21 bases between. The CDR3 has 19 amino acids. The entire variable domain, with the rest obtained from reference TRBV28 and TRBJ1-5, is as follows: DVKVTQSSRYLVKRTGEKVFLECVQDMDHENMFWYRQDPGLGLRLIYFSYDVKMKEKGDIPEGYSVSREKKERFSLILESASTNQTSMYLCASSFPARWTTDSNQPQHFGDGTRLSIL.

This clone came up once. The DNA is omitted, as the CDR3 cannot be located on it reliably, and the CDR3 follows TCRdb's listing. The chain uses TRBV7-2 and TRBJ1-1. The CDR3 sequence runs 14 residues, both termini included. The germline CDR1 and CDR2 sequences are SGHTA and FQGNSA. CDR3 sequence: CASILAGGDTEAFF.